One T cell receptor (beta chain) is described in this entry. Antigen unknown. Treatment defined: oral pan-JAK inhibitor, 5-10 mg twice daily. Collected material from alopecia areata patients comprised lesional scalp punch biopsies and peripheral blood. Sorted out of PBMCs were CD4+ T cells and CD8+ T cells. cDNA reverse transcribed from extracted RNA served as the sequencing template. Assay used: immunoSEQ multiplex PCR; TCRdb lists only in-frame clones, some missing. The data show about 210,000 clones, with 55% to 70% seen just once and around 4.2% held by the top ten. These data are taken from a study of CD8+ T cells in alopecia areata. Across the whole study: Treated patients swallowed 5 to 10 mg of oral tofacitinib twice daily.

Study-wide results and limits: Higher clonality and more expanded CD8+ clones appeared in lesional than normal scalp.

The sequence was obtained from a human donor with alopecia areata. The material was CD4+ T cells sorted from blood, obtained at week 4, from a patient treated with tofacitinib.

The CDR3: CASSQDNRINEKLFF. The CDR3 region has the DNA TGTGCCAGCAGCCAAGATAACAGAATTAATGAAAAACTGTTTTTT. This chain uses TRBV4-2 with TRBJ1-4; D gene unclear. V was pared by 0 bases and J by 4 bases, with 9 bases between. CDR3 length equals 15 residues. The germline gives CDR1 LGHNA, CDR2 YNFKEQ.